Presented here are 30 T cell receptor beta chains from one specimen sequenced in a study of metastatic and nonmetastatic thyroid tumors. Each patient came to thyroid surgery without any prior treatment (of any kind). TCRdb redid the clone calls on the PCR reads using MiXCR. The table includes 40,000 to 45,000 clones, 16% detected once. Sequencing was performed on blood. Receptors originate from a female donor with papillary thyroid cancer or a benign thyroid nodule (not recorded which). Some clones in this sample may be carry-over from other donors' samples.

This clone has a count of ten or more. V gene TRBV6-6 combines with J gene TRBJ2-1; D uncertain. Trimming took off 3 bases at V and 0 bases at J, with 12 bases between the two ends. Germline CDR1 MNHNY, CDR2 SVGAGI (reference sequence). The CDR3 length is 16 residues. In DNA form, the CDR3 reads TGTGCCAGCAGTTATCGGCCAGGTAGCTCCTACAATGAGCAGTTCTTC. Translating it yields CASSYRPGSSYNEQFF.

On this clone: A much larger clonotype is one base distant, so this may be a read error. The CDR3 DNA sequence: TGTGCCAGCAGAATGGGCAATCAGCCCCAGCATTTT. It is translated as CASRMGNQPQHF. The chain uses TRBV5-6 and TRBJ1-5; no clear D. The CDR3 is 12 amino acids. V lost 5 bases to trimming and J lost 2 bases, with 5 bases between them. Germline V gene sequence: CDR1 SGHDT, CDR2 YYEEEE. The full variable domain, rest sourced from reference TRBV5-6 and TRBJ1-5, is DAGVTQSPTHLIKTRGQQVTLRCSPKSGHDTVSWYQQALGQGPQFIFQYYEEEERQRGNFPDRFSGHQFPNYSSELNVNALLLGDSALYLCASRMGNQPQHFGDGTRLSIL.

This clone was recorded at least ten times. An end of the junction differs from the germline gene, which may be a read error. V and J are TRBV12-3 or TRBV12-4 and TRBJ1-5; 9 bases are a match to TRBD1. There are 17 residues in the CDR3. CDR3 residues: CASRLGGQGSRNQPQHF. The CDR3 coding sequence is TGTGCCAGCAGGTTAGGGGGACAGGGAAGTAGAAATCAGCCCCAGCATTTT.

This clone was counted ten times or more. The chain uses TRBV5-1 and TRBJ2-1; no reliable D call. Trimming shortened V by 5 bases and J by 0 bases, and 12 bases separated the two germline ends. The CDR3 length is 15 residues. Per the germline V gene, CDR1 is SGHRS and CDR2 is YFSETQ. DNA for the CDR3: TGCGCCAGCAGGATGGGTCCTGCCTCCTACAATGAGCAGTTCTTC. Encoded protein: CASRMGPASYNEQFF.

The chain combines TRBV20-1 with TRBJ1-5; D unclear. The CDR3 extends over 14 amino acids. The V and J ends lost 7 bases and 2 bases respectively, with 15 bases between them. Germline V gives CDR1 DFQATT, CDR2 SNEGSKA (reference sequence). CDR3 residues: CSELRGRGNQPQHF. Written as DNA, the CDR3 is TGCAGTGAATTGAGAGGGAGGGGCAATCAGCCCCAGCATTTT.

This clone was seen more than once but under ten times. This chain joins TRBV12-3 or TRBV12-4 and TRBJ2-7, with 13 bases lining up with TRBD2. The trim removed 5 bases at V and 6 bases at J, leaving 4 bases unmatched. The CDR3 runs 14 residues. The chain's CDR3 is CASSQGLAGVEQYF. The CDR3 coding sequence is TGTGCCAGCAGTCAAGGACTAGCGGGAGTCGAGCAGTACTTC.

This chain connects TRBV7-2 to TRBJ2-5; D might be TRBD2 (6 bases). CDR3 length: 13 amino acids. CDR1 is SGHTA and CDR2 is FQGNSA in the germline V gene. Deletions cut 7 bases from V and 8 bases from J, with 17 bases between. CDR3 residues: CASTFSWRDTQYF. The DNA of the CDR3 is TGTGCCAGCACCTTTTCCTGGCGGGATACCCAGTACTTC.

This clone appeared many times. V gene TRBV2 combines with J gene TRBJ2-4; TRBD2 aligns across 9 bases. Germline-derived CDR1 and CDR2 are SNHLY and FYNNEI. Germline trimming cut 6 bases from V and 1 base from J; bases unmatched to any gene: 4. The CDR3 covers 15 residues. This CDR3 reads CASRRSGGAKNIQYF. The CDR3 DNA is TGTGCCAGCAGGAGGAGCGGGGGGGCCAAAAACATTCAGTACTTC.

In its sample, this clone was seen many times. CDR3 in amino acids: CSAREVVSYEQYF. The CDR3 nucleotides are TGCAGTGCTAGAGAGGTCGTCTCCTACGAGCAGTACTTC. The chain employs TRBV20-1 and TRBJ2-7; no clear D. The CDR3 consists of 13 residues. CDR1 DFQATT and CDR2 SNEGSKA come from the germline V gene (reference sequence). Trimming stripped 0 bases from V and 0 bases from J, with 6 bases between.

This clone was seen many times. This CDR3 reads CASTEGGGVNYGYTF. DNA for the CDR3: TGTGCCAGCACCGAGGGGGGAGGGGTCAACTATGGCTACACCTTC. The rearrangement joins TRBV25-1 to TRBJ1-2; D may be TRBD1 (6 bases). The CDR3 loop spans 15 amino acids. V was pared by 7 bases and J by 2 bases, with 17 bases between. CDR1 MGHDK and CDR2 SYGVNS come from the germline V gene.

A note on this clone: Other DNA sequences in the sample encode the same CDR3. The chain combines TRBV5-1 with TRBJ1-2; no clear D. The V end lost 1 base, the J end lost 8 bases, and 15 bases lay between the germline ends. This CDR3 has 14 amino acids. The germline CDR1 and CDR2 sequences are SGHRS and YFSETQ. The CDR3 bases are TGCGCCAGCAGCTTGCGGGGTGTCGGTGCCGGCTACACCTTC. Amino acid sequence: CASSLRGVGAGYTF.

The rearrangement uses TRBV19 and TRBJ2-2, with 7 nucleotides matching TRBD1. This CDR3 contains 15 residues. The germline V gene has CDR1 LNHDA and CDR2 SQIVND (reference sequence). The ends lost 8 bases at V and 1 base at J; junction bases unmatched: 7. The CDR3 is CASAVGTVNTGELFF. CDR3 sequence (DNA): TGTGCCAGTGCGGTGGGGACAGTGAACACCGGGGAGCTGTTTTTT.

This clone has ten or more counts. The chain links TRBV30 to TRBJ1-4, with a possible D match to TRBD1 (5 bases). V gave up 0 bases and J gave up 7 bases, with 18 bases separating them. CDR3 size: 16 residues. Germline lookup yields CDR1 GTSNPN and CDR2 SVGIG (reference sequence). CDR3 DNA: TGTGCCTGGAGTGTCCGTCTATGGGGCAAAGCTGAAAAACTGTTTTTT. Its translation: CAWSVRLWGKAEKLFF.

The V call is TRBV20-1, the J call TRBJ2-2, with 14 positions matching TRBD2. CDR1 is DFQATT, CDR2 SNEGSKA, per germline (reference sequence). Germline trimming cut 7 bases from V and 6 bases from J; bases unmatched to any gene: 4. This CDR3 spans 14 amino acids. Written as DNA, the CDR3 is TGCAGTGTCTCGGGACTAGCGGGGGCCGGGGAGCTGTTTTTT. Protein sequence: CSVSGLAGAGELFF.

Comments on this clone: The junction does not match germline at one end; this may be a read error. The genes are TRBV24-1 and TRBJ2-2, with 7 nucleotides matching TRBD1. The V gene's germline CDR1 is KGHDR and CDR2 SFDVKD. The CDR3 totals 13 residues. CDR3 sequence reads: CTTTGANTGELFF. Written as DNA, the CDR3 is TGTACCACCACAGGGGCAAACACCGGGGAGCTGTTTTTT.

This clone was counted at least ten times. The chain is built from TRBV19 and TRBJ1-1; D is uncertain. V was shortened by 2 bases and J by 4 bases, with 14 bases between the two germline ends. The CDR3 covers 15 residues. The V gene's germline CDR1 is LNHDA and CDR2 SQIVND (reference sequence). As DNA, the CDR3 is TGTGCCAGTAGTATATTCCGGCAGGAACTCACTGAAGCTTTCTTT. Translation gives CASSIFRQELTEAFF.

This clone was seen a handful of times. The rearrangement uses TRBV15 and TRBJ2-7, with D unresolved. Trimming left V 2 bases short and J 5 bases short, with 13 bases between. Germline loops: CDR1 LNHNV, CDR2 YYDKDF (reference sequence). The CDR3 has 14 residues. CDR3 in amino acids: CATSRHKGLNEQYF. The CDR3 nucleotides read TGTGCCACCAGCAGACATAAGGGTCTGAACGAGCAGTACTTC.

Sample share makes this clone medium-sized. The V and J genes are TRBV6-1 and TRBJ1-6, with D unresolved. V was clipped by 10 bases and J by 10 bases, with 17 bases between them. This CDR3 has 13 amino acids. Germline V CDR1 and CDR2: MNHNS, SASEGT. As DNA, the CDR3 is TGTGCCACCAAGGAGAGGGTGGTGTCACCCCTCCACTTT. Amino acids: CATKERVVSPLHF.

This clone occurred many times. The DNA of the CDR3 is TGCGCCAGCAGTGAGGGCGGCCTTCACGGGAGAATCCCGTCCTACGAGCAGTACTTC. Translating gives CASSEGGLHGRIPSYEQYF. The chain couples TRBV10-2 to TRBJ2-7; the D gene is possibly TRBD2 (6 bases). In germline, CDR1 is WSHSY, CDR2 SAAADI. Trimming removed 2 bases from V and 1 base from J, with 24 bases in between. The CDR3 has 19 residues.

In its sample, this clone ranks as medium-sized. This rearrangement joins TRBV2 to TRBJ2-7; D may be TRBD1 (6 bases). V was cut by 4 bases and J by 3 bases, with 7 bases left in between. The V gene's germline CDR1 is SNHLY and CDR2 FYNNEI. This CDR3 has 12 residues. In DNA, the CDR3 is TGTGCCAGCAGTGTACAGGGCTACGAGCAGTACTTC. The encoded protein is CASSVQGYEQYF.

This clone has ten or more counts. This chain connects TRBV15 to TRBJ1-5; D not resolved. The CDR3 covers 15 residues. Germline lookup yields CDR1 LNHNV and CDR2 YYDKDF (reference sequence). The V end lost 3 bases, the J end lost 2 bases, and 11 bases lay between the germline ends. The CDR3 DNA reads as TGTGCCACCAGCAGGGGAGGATGGGGCAATCAGCCCCAGCATTTT. It yields the protein CATSRGGWGNQPQHF.

This clone was detected many times. The chain links TRBV7-2 to TRBJ2-7, with D tentatively TRBD1 (6 bases). Germline V gene data show CDR1 as SGHTA and CDR2 as FQGNSA. V was clipped by 0 bases and J by 7 bases, with 13 bases between them. The CDR3 is 14 residues long. DNA of the CDR3: TGTGCCAGCAGCTTAGCGACAGGAGCTGGGGAGCAGTACTTC. Residues: CASSLATGAGEQYF.

This clone was seen ten or more times. This chain connects TRBV20-1 to TRBJ1-4; 7 bases map to TRBD1. Germline V gene data show CDR1 as DFQATT and CDR2 as SNEGSKA (reference sequence). V shed 4 bases, J shed 6 bases, and the junction held 8 bases outside the gene matches. The CDR3 is 14 residues long. CDR3 loop: CSANDRDSYEKLFF. CDR3 bases: TGCAGTGCTAATGACCGGGACAGCTATGAAAAACTGTTTTTT.

There are many counts of this clone. V is TRBV2 and J is TRBJ1-4; a possible D gene is TRBD1 (5 bases). Germline V gene data show CDR1 as SNHLY and CDR2 as FYNNEI. The ends were cut back, 5 bases at V and 5 bases at J, with 15 bases in the middle. The CDR3 has 15 amino acids. The CDR3 coding sequence is TGTGCCAGCAGTTTCGGACGCAGGACAAATGAAAAACTGTTTTTT. Encoded protein: CASSFGRRTNEKLFF.

This clone has a count of ten or more. The CDR3 DNA is TGCAGTGCTAGAGATGAGAGTGGCTATGGCTACACCTTC. Amino acid sequence: CSARDESGYGYTF. V is TRBV20-1 and J is TRBJ1-2, with D hard to call. CDR1 is DFQATT, CDR2 SNEGSKA, per germline (reference sequence). The CDR3 length is 13 residues. Trimming removed 0 bases at V and 4 bases at J, with 9 bases between.

This clone was seen many times. The rearrangement uses TRBV7-8 and TRBJ2-3; 9 nucleotides match TRBD2. The J segment lost 5 bases and the V segment lost 1 base, leaving 7 bases of the junction unmatched. CDR1 is SGHVS, CDR2 FQNEAQ, per germline. This CDR3 spans 16 amino acids. The chain's CDR3 is CASSLERAGGVDTQYF. CDR3 sequence (DNA): TGTGCCAGCAGCTTAGAGAGGGCGGGAGGGGTAGATACGCAGTATTTT.

Turning to this clone: An end of the junction differs from the germline gene, which may be a read error. This chain connects TRBV5-1 to TRBJ2-1, with 9 nucleotides matching TRBD2. The CDR3 covers 15 residues. CDR1 and CDR2 from the germline V gene are SGHRS and YFSETQ. For the CDR3, the DNA is TGCGCCAGCAGGCCTGGACTAGCGTCTTACAATGATCAGTTCTTC. This gives the protein CASRPGLASYNDQFF.

This clone was recorded many times. The chain has TRBV7-9 and TRBJ1-5; D is unclear. V was cut by 3 bases and J by 6 bases, with 9 bases left in between. Germline CDR1 SEHNR, CDR2 FQNEAQ (reference sequence). This CDR3 is 13 amino acids long. CDR3 nucleotides: TGTGCCAGCAGCTTGGAGGGAGTTCAGCCCCAGCATTTT. Residues: CASSLEGVQPQHF.

Worth noting for this clone: This may stem from a read error, because a much larger clone lies one nucleotide away. This sequence joins TRBV11-1 and TRBJ2-1; weak D call: TRBD2 (7 bases). This CDR3 spans 15 amino acids. CDR1 is SGHAT and CDR2 is FQDESV in the germline V gene (reference sequence). The CDR3 sequence: CAGSPRGGGPGEQFF. Written as DNA, the CDR3 is TGTGCCGGCAGCCCTAGGGGGGGAGGGCCAGGTGAGCAGTTCTTC.

In its sample, this clone is medium-sized. The chain links TRBV5-1 to TRBJ2-2; unclear D gene. V was trimmed by 3 bases and J by 1 base, leaving 4 bases between them. Germline assignment: CDR1 SGHRS and CDR2 YFSETQ. The CDR3 spans 13 residues. In DNA, the CDR3 is TGCGCCAGCAGCTGGGGGAACACCGGGGAGCTGTTTTTT. Translation gives CASSWGNTGELFF.